The 19 T cell receptor beta chains presented below share a single source sample, sequenced in a study of cytomegalovirus exposure and HLA in healthy donors. Vbeta (60) and Jbeta (13) primers were used in the PCR. Libraries were prepared by immunoSEQ multiplex PCR; TCRdb keeps only in-frame clonotypes and omits some of them. The data contain around 130,000 clones, approximately 86% of them singletons. The sequenced material came from PBMCs. The origin of the receptors is a woman aged 40 to 50 in good health and CMV-seronegative.

The CDR3 DNA is TGTGCCAGTAGCTCGGGGGGCAGGTTAATCTACAATGAGCAGTTCTTC. Protein: CASSSGGRLIYNEQFF. This sequence joins TRBV19 and TRBJ2-1, with a weak D call TRBD2 (7 bases). Per the germline V gene, CDR1 is LNHDA and CDR2 is SQIVND (reference sequence). The CDR3 is 16 residues long. V lost 6 bases and J 3 bases, leaving 18 bases between the germline ends.

As to this clone: Other DNA sequences of this sample code for an identical CDR3. This rearrangement joins TRBV5-1 to TRBJ2-3, with 14 positions matching TRBD2. J lost 4 bases, V lost 4 bases, and 5 bases had no gene match. The CDR3 is made up of 16 amino acids. Germline lookup yields CDR1 SGHRS and CDR2 YFSETQ. CDR3 DNA sequence: TGCGCCAGCAGCCGGGGACTAGCGGGAGAAGCAGATACGCAGTATTTT. It codes for CASSRGLAGEADTQYF. The variable domain in full, completed from reference TRBV5-1 and TRBJ2-3, reads KAGVTQTPRYLIKTRGQQVTLSCSPISGHRSVSWYQQTPGQGLQFLFEYFSETQRNKGNFPGRFSGRQFSNSRSEMNVSTLELGDSALYLCASSRGLAGEADTQYFGPGTRLTVL.

This clone was counted once. The junction departs from germline at one end; a sequencing error may be responsible. V gene TRBV7-9 combines with J gene TRBJ2-7; the D is unclear. Germline CDR1 and CDR2: SEHNR and FQNEAQ (reference sequence). The CDR3 is 12 residues long. This CDR3 reads CSSSYLGDEQYF. The CDR3, as DNA: TGTTCCAGCAGCTACCTAGGTGACGAGCAGTACTTC.

The chain joins TRBV6-5 to TRBJ2-5; 7 bases fit TRBD1. The tail of the sequence fits TRBJ2-7 better, so the J call may be wrong. CDR1 is MNHEY and CDR2 is SVGAGI in the germline V gene. The CDR3 covers 15 residues. The DNA for the CDR3 is TGTGCCAGCAGTTATAGGGGACAGCCGACCTACGAGCAGTACTTC. Amino acids: CASSYRGQPTYEQYF.

The rearrangement joins TRBV13 to TRBJ2-7, with a tentative D call TRBD2 (6 bases). The CDR3 runs to 11 residues. Trimming removed 0 bases from V and 12 bases from J, with 9 bases in between. Per the germline V gene, CDR1 is PRHDT and CDR2 is FYEKMQ (reference sequence). The CDR3 DNA sequence: TGTGCCAGCAGCTTAGGAGGGACTCGGTACTTC. Encoded protein: CASSLGGTRYF.

The V gene is TRBV6-1, the J gene TRBJ2-3, with 7 bases that match TRBD1. After removal of 10 bases from V and 3 bases from J, the junction contained 13 bases not matched to a gene. The CDR3 totals 15 residues. Germline-derived CDR1 and CDR2 are MNHNS and SASEGT. The CDR3: CATNPGDSLTDTQYF. The CDR3 DNA follows: TGTGCCACCAACCCCGGGGACAGCTTGACAGATACGCAGTATTTT.

The V and J genes are TRBV4-1 and TRBJ2-7; tentative D call: TRBD1 (5 bases). The germline V gene encodes CDR1 MGHRA and CDR2 YSYEKL. This CDR3 has 14 residues. The V and J ends lost 1 base and 3 bases respectively, with 10 bases between them. CDR3 protein: CASSQVTEHYEQYF. The CDR3 region has the DNA TGCGCCAGCAGCCAAGTGACAGAACACTACGAGCAGTACTTC.

The chain joins TRBV7-2 to TRBJ1-2; 8 nucleotides align to TRBD1. Trimming at V came to 2 bases and at J to 6 bases, leaving 8 bases not matched to a gene. The germline V gene encodes CDR1 SGHTA and CDR2 FQGNSA. The CDR3 totals 15 residues. The CDR3 bases are TGTGCCAGCAGCTTACTGGGCAGGGGGCTGGATGGCTACACCTTC. This codes for CASSLLGRGLDGYTF. Variable domain in full (rest from reference TRBV7-2 and TRBJ1-2): GAGVSQSPSNKVTEKGKDVELRCDPISGHTALYWYRQSLGQGLEFLIYFQGNSAPDKSGLPSDRFSAERTGGSVSTLTIQRTQQEDSAVYLCASSLLGRGLDGYTFGSGTRLTVV.

V usage is TRBV10-3 and J usage is TRBJ2-1; 8 nucleotides align to TRBD2. CDR1 ENHRY and CDR2 SYGVKD come from the germline V gene. The CDR3 spans 16 residues. Trimming removed 3 bases from V and 0 bases from J; junction bases left unmatched: 4. The chain's CDR3 is CAISDVAGSSYNEQFF. DNA for the CDR3: TGTGCCATCAGTGACGTAGCGGGGAGCTCCTACAATGAGCAGTTCTTC.

The chain couples TRBV29-1 to TRBJ2-7, with D possibly being TRBD2 (6 bases). CDR1 is SQVTM, CDR2 ANQGSEA, per germline. The V end lost 3 bases, the J end lost 6 bases, and 15 bases lay between the germline ends. This CDR3 has 13 residues. The CDR3, as DNA: TGCAGCGTTGAGGGCCTAGCGATCGGCGAGCAGTACTTC. Translation: CSVEGLAIGEQYF.

Here the CDR3 DNA reads TGTGCCAGCTCACAGGAAACGGGACAACTATCCTACGAGCAGTACTTC. Its translation: CASSQETGQLSYEQYF. The chain couples TRBV18 to TRBJ2-7, with a tentative D call TRBD1 (6 bases). The germline gives CDR1 KGHSH, CDR2 LQKENI. Trimming shortened V by 4 bases and J by 1 base, and 17 bases separated the two germline ends. The CDR3 consists of 16 residues.

This chain links TRBV19 with TRBJ2-3, with TRBD2 identical over 11 bases. Germline CDR1 LNHDA, CDR2 SQIVND (reference sequence). The CDR3 extends over 15 amino acids. The V segment lost 5 bases and the J segment 8 bases; nucleotides outside the gene matches: 9. CDR3 nucleotide sequence: TGTGCCAGTAGTCTCTTAGCGGGAGGGCCGGCTACGCAGTATTTT. Translation: CASSLLAGGPATQYF.

The chain uses TRBV5-1 and TRBJ2-5; TRBD2 agrees at 9 bases. The CDR3 length is 14 residues. The germline CDR1 and CDR2 sequences are SGHRS and YFSETQ. Trimming at V came to 4 bases and at J to 5 bases, leaving 6 bases not matched to a gene. CDR3 region: CASSPITSGETQYF. CDR3 coding DNA: TGCGCCAGCAGCCCAATAACTAGCGGGGAGACCCAGTACTTC.

The chain couples TRBV1 to TRBJ2-1; TRBD2 reflects the table's D call only, with no check against the DNA. TRBV1 is assigned pseudogene status. There are 16 residues in the CDR3. CDR3 in amino acids: CTSSHATSGRDNEQFF. CDR3 DNA sequence: TGCACCAGCAGCCATGCAACTAGCGGGAGGGACAATGAGCAGTTCTTC.

The J gene is TRBJ2-3, the V gene TRBV9; D ambiguous. V lost 0 bases to trimming and J lost 2 bases, with 10 bases between them. This CDR3 is 15 amino acids long. Germline V gene sequence: CDR1 SGDLS, CDR2 YYNGEE. DNA for the CDR3: TGTGCCAGCAGCGTAGGGGCCAGTTTCACAGATACGCAGTATTTT. Translation gives CASSVGASFTDTQYF.

CDR3 nucleotide sequence: TGTGCCAGCCTTTGGGACCAATATAGCGGGAGGACCTACAATGAGCAGTTCTTC. This translates into CASLWDQYSGRTYNEQFF. The gene calls are TRBV2 and TRBJ2-1, with TRBD2 matching over 10 bases. The V gene end was trimmed by 8 bases and the J gene end by 2 bases; junction bases not matched to a gene: 15. The CDR3 extends over 18 amino acids. The germline gives CDR1 SNHLY, CDR2 FYNNEI. Complete variable domain (other parts from reference TRBV2 and TRBJ2-1): EPEVTQTPSHQVTQMGQEVILRCVPISNHLYFYWYRQILGQKVEFLVSFYNNEISEKSEIFDDQFSVERPDGSNFTLKIRSTKLEDSAMYFCASLWDQYSGRTYNEQFFGPGTRLTVL.

The chain joins TRBV28 to TRBJ1-2; no reliable D call. Trimming stripped 8 bases from V and 8 bases from J, with 12 bases between. Germline V gene data show CDR1 as MDHEN and CDR2 as SYDVKM. The CDR3 is 11 residues long. Written as DNA, the CDR3 is TGTGCCAGCCGTTACGATGGCGGCTACACCTTC. It specifies CASRYDGGYTF.

The chain recombines TRBV9 with TRBJ2-5; TRBD1 agrees at 9 bases. The V gene's germline CDR1 is SGDLS and CDR2 YYNGEE. This CDR3 is built from 16 residues. Germline trimming cut 0 bases from V and 4 bases from J; bases unmatched to any gene: 7. CDR3 DNA: TGTGCCAGCAGCGTAGGGTCGACAGGGGGGACAGAGACCCAGTACTTC. It is translated as CASSVGSTGGTETQYF.

The chain uses TRBV5-8 and TRBJ2-3; possibly TRBD2 for D (5 bases). With 0 bases removed from V and 5 bases from J, the gap between germline ends came to 10 bases. The germline V gene has CDR1 SGHTS and CDR2 YDEGEE. The CDR3 is 14 amino acids. The CDR3 sequence: CASSLVLAVDTQYF. CDR3 coding DNA: TGTGCCAGCAGCTTGGTTCTAGCAGTAGATACGCAGTATTTT.